This T cell receptor (beta chain) was profiled in a study of technical replicates of blood from four donors. Profiled with immunoSEQ multiplex PCR; TCRdb holds only in-frame clones, not every one. The sample yields roughly 79,000 clones, more than 90% seen once. This CDR3 region has 19 residues. Looked up from germline, CDR1 is MDHEN and CDR2 is SYDVKM. Trimming at V came to 5 bases and at J to 1 base, leaving 17 bases not matched to a gene. V usage is TRBV28 and J usage is TRBJ2-3; 8 nucleotides line up with TRBD1. Input material: T cells isolated from PBMCs. This TCR was sampled from a human donor in good health. CDR3 coding DNA: TGTGCCAGCAGTGGCCTTGGGACAGGCGGTGTCTACGGCACAGATACGCAGTATTTT. Its translation is CASSGLGTGGVYGTDTQYF. The entire variable domain, with the rest obtained from reference TRBV28 and TRBJ2-3, is as follows: DVKVTQSSRYLVKRTGEKVFLECVQDMDHENMFWYRQDPGLGLRLIYFSYDVKMKEKGDIPEGYSVSREKKERFSLILESASTNQTSMYLCASSGLGTGGVYGTDTQYFGPGTRLTVL.